The 32 T cell receptor beta chains listed next were all sequenced from one sample in a study of blood T cell repertoires in COVID-19. Here immunoSEQ multiplex PCR was the method, and the copy in TCRdb shows in-frame clones only, minus some. The data show about 380,000 clones, 90% seen once. Source material: peripheral blood. The receptor source for this set is a man between 18 and 29 years old with active or convalescent COVID-19.

The chain joins TRBV9 to TRBJ2-5, with D tentatively TRBD2 (6 bases). CDR1 is SGDLS and CDR2 is YYNGEE in the germline V gene. Between the trimmed V and J ends, which lost 0 bases and 4 bases, there was a span of 10 bases. This CDR3 contains 14 residues. This chain's CDR3 is CASSVGGVLETQYF. The CDR3 nucleotides are TGTGCCAGCAGCGTAGGGGGGGTATTAGAGACCCAGTACTTC. The full variable domain, its missing parts supplied by reference TRBV9 and TRBJ2-5, is DSGVTQTPKHLITATGQRVTLRCSPRSGDLSVYWYQQSLDQGLQFLIQYYNGEERAKGNILERFSAQQFPDLHSELNLSSLELGDSALYFCASSVGGVLETQYFGPGTRLLVL.

The chain recombines TRBV7-2 with TRBJ1-4; TRBD1 is a possible D gene (5 bases). Trimming removed 4 bases from V and 7 bases from J, with 10 bases in between. From germline, CDR1 is SGHTA and CDR2 FQGNSA. CDR3 length: 13 amino acids. In nucleotides, the CDR3 is TGTGCCAGCAGCTACGTGGGGCGTGAAAAACTGTTTTTT. It is translated as CASSYVGREKLFF.

The CDR3 sequence: CASQDSGWQPQHF. DNA for the CDR3: TGTGCCAGCCAAGATTCCGGGTGGCAGCCCCAGCATTTT. The chain uses TRBV7-8 and TRBJ1-5, with D uncertain. Germline V CDR1 and CDR2: SGHVS, FQNEAQ. The CDR3 loop spans 13 amino acids. Trimming took off 8 bases at V and 7 bases at J, with 15 bases between the two ends.

The rearrangement uses TRBV19 and TRBJ2-1; 12 bases align to TRBD2. The CDR3 has 15 amino acids. With V trimmed by 5 bases and J by 8 bases, 7 bases remained unmatched. Per germline, CDR1 LNHDA and CDR2 SQIVND (reference sequence). CDR3 amino acids: CASSPTSGRLDEQFF. The CDR3 nucleotides are TGTGCCAGTAGTCCCACTAGCGGGAGGCTCGATGAGCAGTTCTTC. The full variable domain, completed using reference TRBV19 and TRBJ2-1, is DGGITQSPKYLFRKEGQNVTLSCEQNLNHDAMYWYRQDPGQGLRLIYYSQIVNDFQKGDIAEGYSVSREKKESFPLTVTSAQKNPTAFYLCASSPTSGRLDEQFFGPGTRLTVL.

V is TRBV7-3 and J is TRBJ2-1, with 11 bases that match TRBD2. The CDR3 totals 14 residues. Germline lookup yields CDR1 SGHTA and CDR2 FQGTGA. V gave up 5 bases and J gave up 9 bases; unmatched junction bases: 6. The CDR3 sequence: CASSTLAGGGEQFF. The CDR3 DNA is TGTGCCAGCAGCACCTTAGCGGGAGGGGGTGAGCAGTTCTTC.

The chain links TRBV4-2 to TRBJ2-5; 11 nucleotides match TRBD2. V lost 4 bases and J lost 3; bases outside the gene matches: 4. Germline V gene data show CDR1 as LGHNA and CDR2 as YNFKEQ. This CDR3 spans 15 amino acids. This CDR3 reads CASSRTSGSEETQYF. The CDR3, as DNA: TGTGCCAGCAGCCGGACTAGCGGGTCCGAAGAGACCCAGTACTTC.

This chain connects TRBV6-2 or TRBV6-3 to TRBJ1-5, with D maybe TRBD1 (6 bases). The CDR3 is 15 amino acids. V was shortened by 5 bases and J by 3 bases, with 14 bases between the two germline ends. Germline loops: CDR1 MNHEY, CDR2 SVGEGT. The CDR3 bases are TGTGCCAGCAGTACACCCAGGGGAATCAATCAGCCCCAGCATTTT. Amino acid sequence: CASSTPRGINQPQHF.

The rearrangement uses TRBV27 and TRBJ1-1; TRBD1 is a possible D gene (6 bases). The V and J ends lost 6 bases and 2 bases respectively, with 13 bases between them. CDR3 size: 14 residues. The V gene's germline CDR1 is MNHEY and CDR2 SMNVEV (reference sequence). CDR3 amino acids: CASRGAGINTEAFF. Written as DNA, the CDR3 is TGTGCCAGCAGGGGGGCAGGGATAAACACTGAAGCTTTCTTT.

This chain connects TRBV6-1 to TRBJ2-7; no clear D gene. The CDR3 is 12 amino acids. V shed 3 bases and J shed 4 bases, with 7 bases lying between them. The germline V gene has CDR1 MNHNS and CDR2 SASEGT. CDR3 amino acids: CASSDQYYEQYF. The DNA for the CDR3 is TGTGCCAGCAGTGATCAGTATTACGAGCAGTACTTC.

The gene calls are TRBV2 and TRBJ1-2; weak D call: TRBD1 (6 bases). Germline CDR1 is SNHLY and CDR2 is FYNNEI. The V gene lost 6 bases and the J gene lost 5 bases, with 10 bases spanning the gap. CDR3 length: 12 amino acids. CDR3 nucleotides: TGTGCCAGCAGGACAGGCGAATATGGCTACACCTTC. Residues: CASRTGEYGYTF.

V gene TRBV7-2 combines with J gene TRBJ1-2; 7 positions match TRBD1. Trimming removed 6 bases from V and 3 bases from J; junction bases left unmatched: 4. The length of the CDR3 is 13 residues. CDR1 SGHTA and CDR2 FQGNSA come from the germline V gene. CDR3 sequence reads: CASRAGQDYGYTF. The CDR3 DNA follows: TGTGCCAGCAGGGCCGGACAGGACTATGGCTACACCTTC.

The V and J genes are TRBV4-2 and TRBJ1-3; D is unclear. V was shortened by 0 bases and J by 0 bases, with 6 bases between the two germline ends. Germline CDR1 reads LGHNA; CDR2 reads YNFKEQ. This CDR3 is 15 amino acids long. The CDR3 DNA reads as TGTGCCAGCAGCCAAGATCCGGGCTCTGGAAACACCATATATTTT. Translated: CASSQDPGSGNTIYF.

The chain uses TRBV5-1 and TRBJ1-3, with D possibly matching TRBD1 (6 bases). Germline CDR1 is SGHRS and CDR2 is YFSETQ. Trimming took off 2 bases at V and 1 base at J, with 13 bases between the two ends. The CDR3 covers 16 residues. The CDR3: CASSLFADRSGNTIYF. The DNA for the CDR3 is TGCGCCAGCAGCTTATTCGCGGACAGATCTGGAAACACCATATATTTT.

V and J are TRBV5-1 and TRBJ1-3; D unresolved. Germline loops: CDR1 SGHRS, CDR2 YFSETQ. The CDR3 covers 16 residues. V was cut by 1 base and J by 0 bases, with 11 bases left in between. CDR3 sequence (DNA): TGCGCCAGCAGCTTGACCTCCGTACTCTCTGGAAACACCATATATTTT. Its protein is CASSLTSVLSGNTIYF.

This clone was picked up one time. V is TRBV28 and J is TRBJ1-4; possible D gene TRBD1, 5 bases. There are 14 residues in the CDR3. The V end was cut by 6 bases, the J end by 4 bases, with 12 bases between. CDR1 and CDR2 (germline): MDHEN, SYDVKM. The CDR3 loop reads CASRRGGSNEKLFF. The CDR3 DNA follows: TGTGCCAGCAGGCGCGGGGGAAGTAATGAAAAACTGTTTTTT.

The chain carries TRBV7-2 and TRBJ1-6; D not resolved. Germline CDR1 SGHTA, CDR2 FQGNSA. This CDR3 has 13 amino acids. Trimming cost V 2 bases and J 6 bases, with 5 bases left between them. Here the CDR3 reads CASSLLFNSPLHF. The CDR3 bases are TGTGCCAGCAGCTTACTGTTTAATTCACCCCTCCACTTT.

CDR3 bases: TGTGCCAGCAGGCCGGGGGTGACAGATACGCAGTATTTT. Translating it yields CASRPGVTDTQYF. The J gene is TRBJ2-3, the V gene TRBV6-6; perhaps TRBD2 as D (6 bases). CDR1 and CDR2 (germline): MNHNY, SVGAGI (reference sequence). Trimming left V 6 bases short and J 3 bases short, with 10 bases between. This CDR3 is built from 13 residues.

The CDR3 loop reads CASSQGIKQGYEQYF. CDR3 nucleotide sequence: TGTGCCAGCAGCCAAGGGATAAAACAGGGCTACGAGCAGTACTTC. This chain joins TRBV3-1 (or the pseudogene TRBV3-2) and TRBJ2-7; possible D gene TRBD1, 6 bases. In germline, CDR1 is LGHDT, CDR2 YNNKEL (reference sequence). Deletions cut 1 base from V and 3 bases from J, with 13 bases between. The CDR3 contains 15 residues.

V gene TRBV19 combines with J gene TRBJ1-5; 11 bases align to TRBD1. CDR3 length equals 17 residues. Germline assignment: CDR1 LNHDA and CDR2 SQIVND (reference sequence). Trimming removed 3 bases from V and 6 bases from J; junction bases left unmatched: 10. CDR3 sequence: CASSIFLGQGVGQPQHF. CDR3 nucleotides: TGTGCCAGTAGTATTTTTCTGGGACAGGGGGTAGGTCAGCCCCAGCATTTT.

The genes are TRBV6-5 and TRBJ1-2; D unresolved. This CDR3 spans 11 amino acids. CDR1 MNHEY and CDR2 SVGAGI come from the germline V gene. Between the trimmed V and J ends, which lost 6 bases and 6 bases, there was a span of 8 bases. In nucleotides, the CDR3 is TGTGCCAGCAGGCAGGTCGATGGCTACACCTTC. Amino acid sequence: CASRQVDGYTF.

The chain couples TRBV10-3 to TRBJ2-1, with TRBD2 matching over 10 bases. The CDR3 has 15 amino acids. From germline, CDR1 is ENHRY and CDR2 SYGVKD. The junction had 2 bases not matched to a gene; V was cut back by 4 bases and J by 2 bases. This CDR3 is CAISVSGGAYNEQFF. CDR3 coding DNA: TGTGCCATCAGTGTAAGCGGGGGGGCCTACAATGAGCAGTTCTTC.

This chain uses TRBV2 with TRBJ1-1, with D perhaps matching TRBD1 (6 bases). The V gene lost 0 bases and the J gene lost 5 bases, with 13 bases spanning the gap. The CDR3 length is 15 residues. Germline V gene sequence: CDR1 SNHLY, CDR2 FYNNEI. In DNA form, the CDR3 reads TGTGCCAGCAGTGAAGCCAGGGGCTGGAGGACTGAAGCTTTCTTT. Residues: CASSEARGWRTEAFF.

In nucleotides, the CDR3 is TGTGCCAGCTCAGAACAGGGGGCAGATCAGCCCCAGCATTTT. Protein: CASSEQGADQPQHF. The chain has TRBV18 and TRBJ1-5, with TRBD1 matching over 9 bases. CDR3 length equals 14 residues. CDR1 is KGHSH, CDR2 LQKENI, per germline. With 5 bases clipped from V and 5 bases from J, the junction kept 4 bases outside the gene matches.

V and J are TRBV4-3 and TRBJ1-6; 9 bases are a match to TRBD1. Germline assignment: CDR1 LGHNA and CDR2 YSLEER. The CDR3 is 17 residues long. V lost 2 bases, J lost 6 bases, and 8 bases stayed unmatched. This CDR3 reads CASSQLSGTGSNSPLHF. The CDR3 DNA is TGCGCCAGCAGCCAACTCTCCGGGACAGGGTCTAATTCACCCCTCCACTTT.

The chain employs TRBV27 and TRBJ1-2; TRBD1 matches at 9 bases. Germline V gene lookup returns CDR1 MNHEY and CDR2 SMNVEV (reference sequence). J was trimmed by 2 bases and V by 5 bases; bases with no gene match: 9. CDR3 length: 16 residues. CDR3 residues: CASSLRTGVGNYGYTF. The CDR3 nucleotides read TGTGCCAGCAGTCTACGGACAGGGGTAGGGAACTATGGCTACACCTTC.

This clone was picked up a small number of times. The chain combines TRBV28 with TRBJ2-7, with TRBD2 as a possible D gene (6 bases). Germline V lookup: CDR1 MDHEN, CDR2 SYDVKM. The CDR3 is 14 amino acids. V was trimmed by 4 bases and J by 2 bases, leaving 12 bases between them. The CDR3, as DNA: TGTGCCAGCAGTTCCGTGCTAGCGACCTACGAGCAGTACTTC. Its protein product is CASSSVLATYEQYF. Filled out from reference TRBV28 and TRBJ2-7, the complete variable domain reads DVKVTQSSRYLVKRTGEKVFLECVQDMDHENMFWYRQDPGLGLRLIYFSYDVKMKEKGDIPEGYSVSREKKERFSLILESASTNQTSMYLCASSSVLATYEQYFGPGTRLTVT.

This clone was counted a few times. This chain connects TRBV18 to TRBJ1-6; tentatively, D is TRBD1 (6 bases). With 4 bases removed from V and 5 bases from J, the gap between germline ends came to 12 bases. This CDR3 spans 15 amino acids. Germline V gene lookup returns CDR1 KGHSH and CDR2 LQKENI. In DNA form, the CDR3 reads TGTGCCAGCTCACTTGGGACAAGCGATAATTCACCCCTCCACTTT. Residues: CASSLGTSDNSPLHF.

This rearrangement joins TRBV6-5 to TRBJ2-2; 7 bases agree with TRBD1. The germline CDR1 and CDR2 sequences are MNHEY and SVGAGI. This CDR3 spans 15 amino acids. The ends lost 10 bases at V and 4 bases at J; junction bases unmatched: 12. The CDR3 coding sequence is TGTGCCACCCGCCCGGGACAGCGTTTCACCGGGGAGCTGTTTTTT. Its protein product is CATRPGQRFTGELFF.

The chain joins TRBV29-1 to TRBJ2-7, with D possibly being TRBD1 (5 bases). The CDR3 spans 14 residues. Germline CDR1 and CDR2: SQVTM and ANQGSEA. V was cut by 7 bases and J by 2 bases, with 18 bases left in between. This CDR3 reads CSAARSQGTYEQYF. In DNA, the CDR3 is TGCAGCGCCGCTCGAAGTCAGGGAACCTACGAGCAGTACTTC.

The chain links TRBV28 to TRBJ2-1; TRBD1 matches at 9 bases. V lost 7 bases, J lost 7 bases, and 5 bases stayed unmatched. The CDR3 runs 13 residues. The germline V gene encodes CDR1 MDHEN and CDR2 SYDVKM. DNA of the CDR3: TGTGCCAGCACCTTAGACAGGGGGAATGAGCAGTTCTTC. Amino acids: CASTLDRGNEQFF.

The gene calls are TRBV3-1 (or the pseudogene TRBV3-2) and TRBJ2-2; D is perhaps TRBD1 (6 bases). The CDR3 covers 19 residues. V gave up 0 bases and J gave up 2 bases, with 19 bases separating them. From germline, CDR1 is LGHDT and CDR2 YNNKEL (reference sequence). The CDR3 DNA sequence: TGTGCCAGCAGCCAAGAACGAGTCAGGGGATTCGCAAACACCGGGGAGCTGTTTTTT. Translating it yields CASSQERVRGFANTGELFF.

The genes are TRBV19 and TRBJ2-3; 9 bases align to TRBD1. J gave up 5 bases and V 3 bases, and 6 bases lay outside the gene matches. The V gene's germline CDR1 is LNHDA and CDR2 SQIVND (reference sequence). The CDR3 spans 15 residues. The CDR3 here is CASSIRGQGEDTQYF. The CDR3 nucleotides read TGTGCCAGTAGTATTCGGGGACAGGGAGAAGATACGCAGTATTTT.